This T cell receptor (beta chain) was found in a study of blood T cell repertoires in COVID-19. Study-level background: Samples of COVID-19 (acute and convalescent) were obtained from the United States, Italy and Spain.

Recruited during active infection, patients (from Seattle) were subsequently followed longitudinally. The assay was immunoSEQ multiplex PCR, and TCRdb's table has in-frame clones only and misses some. The data show 450,000 or so clones, approximately 92% seen once. The TCR was taken from a man aged 18 to 35 with COVID-19, enrolled during active disease. Sequencing input: peripheral blood.

The CDR3 loop reads CASSPDRGISGANVLTF. DNA for the CDR3: TGCGCCAGCAGCCCGGACAGGGGAATCTCTGGGGCCAACGTCCTGACTTTC. The J gene is TRBJ2-6, the V gene TRBV5-1; 9 bases align to TRBD1. Germline V gene lookup returns CDR1 SGHRS and CDR2 YFSETQ. The J segment lost 0 bases and the V segment lost 4 bases, leaving 5 bases of the junction unmatched. There are 17 residues in the CDR3.